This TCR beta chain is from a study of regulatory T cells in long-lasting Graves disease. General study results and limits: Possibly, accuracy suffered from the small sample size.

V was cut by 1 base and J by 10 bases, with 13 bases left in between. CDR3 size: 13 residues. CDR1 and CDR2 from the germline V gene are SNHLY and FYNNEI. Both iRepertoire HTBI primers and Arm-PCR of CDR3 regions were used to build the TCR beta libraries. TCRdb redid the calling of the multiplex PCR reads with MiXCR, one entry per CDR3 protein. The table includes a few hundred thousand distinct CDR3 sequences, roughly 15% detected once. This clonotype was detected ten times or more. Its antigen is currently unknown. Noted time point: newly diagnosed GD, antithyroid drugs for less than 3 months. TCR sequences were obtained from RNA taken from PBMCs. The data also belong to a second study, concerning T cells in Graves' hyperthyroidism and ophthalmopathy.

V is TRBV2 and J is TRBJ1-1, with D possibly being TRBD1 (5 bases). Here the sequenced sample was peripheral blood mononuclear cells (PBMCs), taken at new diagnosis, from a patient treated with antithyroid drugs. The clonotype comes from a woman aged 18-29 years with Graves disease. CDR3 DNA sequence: TGTGCCAGCAGTGAAGATCGGGACTACGGAGCTTTCTTT. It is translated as CASSEDRDYGAFF.